A selection of T cell receptor beta chains follows, all from one sample in a study of T cell responses to AZD1222 COVID-19 vaccine. The table came from immunoSEQ multiplex PCR; TCRdb's copy has only in-frame clones and leaves some out. The sample consists of about 150,000 clones, under 95% of them appearing once. Sequencing was performed on peripheral blood, taken on day 0 of AZD1222 vaccination. All receptors come from an adult in good health. Both conserved end residues are part of each CDR3. D genes are given only for firm matches. Size is stated for part of the rows, as once, few or many counts, or as a class when the clone is expanded.

d_call: -; clone_size: -; j_call: TRBJ1-2; v_call: TRBV5-8; cdr3_nt: TGTGCCAGCAGCCCTGATTACAGGGAGCAGGGCTACACCTTC; cdr3_aa: CASSPDYREQGYTF
d_call: -; clone_size: -; j_call: TRBJ1-1; v_call: TRBV18; cdr3_nt: TGTGCCAGCTCACCACAGCTGAACACTGAAGCTTTCTTT; cdr3_aa: CASSPQLNTEAFF
d_call: -; clone_size: -; j_call: TRBJ1-1; v_call: TRBV7-3; cdr3_nt: TGTGCCAGCAGCTTAAATATGGGAGACACTGAAGCTTTCTTT; cdr3_aa: CASSLNMGDTEAFF
d_call: TRBD1; clone_size: -; j_call: TRBJ1-2; v_call: TRBV7-9; cdr3_nt: TGTGCCAGCAGCTTAGGAGGAACGGACAGGGAACATGGCTACACCTTC; cdr3_aa: CASSLGGTDREHGYTF
d_call: -; clone_size: -; j_call: TRBJ1-5; v_call: TRBV6-1; cdr3_nt: TGTGCCAGCAGTGAAGGTGCTTATTGGCCCCAGCATTTT; cdr3_aa: CASSEGAYWPQHF
d_call: -; clone_size: -; j_call: TRBJ1-5; v_call: TRBV12-1; cdr3_nt: TGTGCCAGCAGCTTTCTTTCCGATAGCAATCAGCCCCAGCATTTT; cdr3_aa: CASSFLSDSNQPQHF
d_call: -; clone_size: -; j_call: TRBJ2-5; v_call: TRBV20-1; cdr3_nt: TGCAGTGCTAGTGGCGTGGGAGAGACCCAGTACTTC; cdr3_aa: CSASGVGETQYF
d_call: TRBD1; clone_size: -; j_call: TRBJ2-1; v_call: TRBV19; cdr3_nt: TGTGCCAGTAGTATGACAGGGGAGAGTGAGCAGTTCTTC; cdr3_aa: CASSMTGESEQFF
d_call: -; clone_size: -; j_call: TRBJ1-1; v_call: TRBV4-1; cdr3_nt: TGCGCCAGCAGCCAAGGTCAGGGCGGCGACACTGAAGCTTTCTTT; cdr3_aa: CASSQGQGGDTEAFF
d_call: -; clone_size: -; j_call: TRBJ1-1; v_call: TRBV18; cdr3_nt: TGTGCCAGCTCACCATCAGGCCCTGAAGCTTTCTTT; cdr3_aa: CASSPSGPEAFF
d_call: TRBD2; clone_size: -; j_call: TRBJ2-3; v_call: TRBV24-1; cdr3_nt: TGTGCCACCAGTGGGTCGGCGGGGGGCACAGATACGCAGTATTTT; cdr3_aa: CATSGSAGGTDTQYF
d_call: -; clone_size: -; j_call: TRBJ2-1; v_call: TRBV7-2; cdr3_nt: TGTGCCAGCAGCTTAGGGGTAGCGCGGTCGGATGAGCAGTTCTTC; cdr3_aa: CASSLGVARSDEQFF
d_call: -; clone_size: -; j_call: TRBJ2-3; v_call: TRBV24-1; cdr3_nt: TGTGCCACCAGCGGTGACGCAACGCAGTATTTT; cdr3_aa: CATSGDATQYF
d_call: -; clone_size: -; j_call: TRBJ1-5; v_call: TRBV7-9; cdr3_nt: TGTGCCAGCAGCTTACCGGGACCAAATCAGCCCCAGCATTTT; cdr3_aa: CASSLPGPNQPQHF
d_call: -; clone_size: few; j_call: TRBJ1-4; v_call: TRBV18; cdr3_nt: TGTGCCAGCTCACCAAGGGGGGAAAAACTGTTTTTT; cdr3_aa: CASSPRGEKLFF
d_call: -; clone_size: -; j_call: TRBJ1-6; v_call: TRBV7-9; cdr3_nt: TGTGCCAGCACCCTAAGCGGGGCGTCGGGTTCACCCCTCCACTTT; cdr3_aa: CASTLSGASGSPLHF
d_call: -; clone_size: once; j_call: TRBJ1-5; v_call: TRBV13; cdr3_nt: TGTGCCAGCAGCAGCAGGGACGCCAGGGAGCCCCAGCATTTT; cdr3_aa: CASSSRDAREPQHF
d_call: -; clone_size: -; j_call: TRBJ2-3; v_call: TRBV9; cdr3_nt: TGTGCCAGCAGCGTAGGCGACAGCACTAGCACAGATACGCAGTATTTT; cdr3_aa: CASSVGDSTSTDTQYF
d_call: -; clone_size: once; j_call: TRBJ2-1; v_call: TRBV7-2; cdr3_nt: TGTGCCAGCAGCTTAGTTCCCGGGGTTGGCCCCTACAATGAGCAGTTCTTC; cdr3_aa: CASSLVPGVGPYNEQFF
d_call: TRBD1; clone_size: -; j_call: TRBJ1-2; v_call: TRBV4-2; cdr3_nt: TGTGCCAGCAGCCAGAGCACAGGGGGGTTAAGCTATGGCTACACCTTC; cdr3_aa: CASSQSTGGLSYGYTF
d_call: TRBD1; clone_size: once; j_call: TRBJ1-1; v_call: TRBV6-2/TRBV6-3; cdr3_nt: TGTGCCAGCAGTGCAGGGGGACACACTGAAGCTTTCTTT; cdr3_aa: CASSAGGHTEAFF
d_call: -; clone_size: -; j_call: TRBJ1-1; v_call: TRBV20-1; cdr3_nt: TGCAGTGCTTTGGGGGGGAGGAGAGCTTTCTTT; cdr3_aa: CSALGGRRAFF
d_call: -; clone_size: -; j_call: TRBJ2-7; v_call: TRBV5-8; cdr3_nt: TGTGCCAGCAGCCCCGGACGGAATTCCTACTACGAGCAGTACTTC; cdr3_aa: CASSPGRNSYYEQYF
d_call: -; clone_size: -; j_call: TRBJ1-2; v_call: TRBV15; cdr3_nt: TGTGCCACCAGCAGAGACCGGGGGATTCTGGATGGCTACACCTTC; cdr3_aa: CATSRDRGILDGYTF
d_call: -; clone_size: -; j_call: TRBJ1-5; v_call: TRBV27; cdr3_nt: TGTGCCAGCAGTTTGTGGGGGAATAGCAATCAGCCCCAGCATTTT; cdr3_aa: CASSLWGNSNQPQHF
d_call: TRBD1; clone_size: -; j_call: TRBJ1-5; v_call: TRBV19; cdr3_nt: TGTGCCAGTCAGACAGGGTTTCAGCCCCAGCATTTT; cdr3_aa: CASQTGFQPQHF
d_call: -; clone_size: -; j_call: TRBJ2-5; v_call: TRBV2; cdr3_nt: TGTGCCAACCTAGCTGGTTCCGGGGCCCAAGGAACCCAGTACTTC; cdr3_aa: CANLAGSGAQGTQYF
d_call: -; clone_size: -; j_call: TRBJ1-6; v_call: TRBV27; cdr3_nt: TGTGCCAGCAGTTCCGGTAGTATGACCGCCCTCCACTTT; cdr3_aa: CASSSGSMTALHF
d_call: -; clone_size: -; j_call: TRBJ2-1; v_call: TRBV18; cdr3_nt: TGTGCCAGCTCACCATCTGGAGTAGGTCCCTACAATGAGCAGTTCTTC; cdr3_aa: CASSPSGVGPYNEQFF
d_call: -; clone_size: -; j_call: TRBJ1-1; v_call: TRBV25-1; cdr3_nt: TGTGCCAGCAGTGAATATGATGGGTACCCTGAAGCTTTCTTT; cdr3_aa: CASSEYDGYPEAFF
d_call: -; clone_size: -; j_call: TRBJ1-2; v_call: TRBV5-6; cdr3_nt: TGTGCCAGCAGCCCGGCAGAGAACTATGGCTACACCTTC; cdr3_aa: CASSPAENYGYTF
d_call: -; clone_size: once; j_call: TRBJ2-7; v_call: TRBV5-6; cdr3_nt: TGTGCCAGCAGCTGGCGGGACGGGGAATCAGCCGAGCAGTACTTC; cdr3_aa: CASSWRDGESAEQYF
d_call: -; clone_size: -; j_call: TRBJ1-4; v_call: TRBV28; cdr3_nt: TGTGCCAGCACCCAAGGGGACAACGCAAACTCGAATAAACTGTTTTTT; cdr3_aa: CASTQGDNANSNKLFF
d_call: TRBD1; clone_size: -; j_call: TRBJ2-6; v_call: TRBV19; cdr3_nt: TGTGCCACTTGGGACAGGGGGCGCACCGGGGCCAACGTCCTGACTTTC; cdr3_aa: CATWDRGRTGANVLTF
d_call: -; clone_size: -; j_call: TRBJ2-5; v_call: TRBV28; cdr3_nt: TGTGCCAGCAGAGACAGCGCTCAAGAGACCCAGTACTTC; cdr3_aa: CASRDSAQETQYF
d_call: -; clone_size: once; j_call: TRBJ1-2; v_call: TRBV7-9; cdr3_nt: TGTGCCAGCAGCTTAGTGGGGGAGGCTAACTATGGCTACACCTTC; cdr3_aa: CASSLVGEANYGYTF
d_call: -; clone_size: -; j_call: TRBJ1-1; v_call: TRBV9; cdr3_nt: TGTGCCAGCAGCCTTATGAGGGACGGGTCTGGCCTTGAAGCTTTCTTT; cdr3_aa: CASSLMRDGSGLEAFF
d_call: -; clone_size: -; j_call: TRBJ1-1; v_call: TRBV11-1; cdr3_nt: TGTGCCAGCAGCTTACGGACATATTTGAACACTGAAGCTTTCTTT; cdr3_aa: CASSLRTYLNTEAFF
d_call: -; clone_size: once; j_call: TRBJ1-6; v_call: TRBV19; cdr3_nt: TGTGCCAGTAGTGAAGGGGACACCTTAAATTCACCCCTCCACTTT; cdr3_aa: CASSEGDTLNSPLHF
d_call: -; clone_size: few; j_call: TRBJ1-2; v_call: TRBV6-1; cdr3_nt: TGTGCCAGCAGTGAAGCGCTCCAGGGCTTGGGATCCTACACCTTC; cdr3_aa: CASSEALQGLGSYTF
d_call: -; clone_size: -; j_call: TRBJ2-3; v_call: TRBV15; cdr3_nt: TGTGCCACCAGCAGAGGACCAATCGGGCAGGGATGGGGTACGCAGTATTTT; cdr3_aa: CATSRGPIGQGWGTQYF